This TCR beta chain is from a study of blood T cell repertoires in COVID-19. Study overall: T cells, B-cell-depleted T cells, or PBMCs provided the cDNA or gDNA that served as material.

The CDR3 has 15 amino acids. The trim removed 3 bases at V and 1 base at J, leaving 6 bases unmatched. Germline V gene lookup returns CDR1 LNHDA and CDR2 SQIVND (reference sequence). TCRdb's table, derived via immunoSEQ multiplex PCR, lists solely in-frame clones and lacks some. The sample records roughly 100,000 clones, about 89% being singletons. The chain has TRBV19 and TRBJ2-7; TRBD1 agrees at 7 bases. This TCR derives from a human donor in a cohort sampled during active COVID-19. Material for sequencing was peripheral blood. The CDR3 reads CASSIGTAESYEQYF. Written as DNA, the CDR3 is TGTGCCAGTAGTATCGGGACAGCGGAGTCCTACGAGCAGTACTTC.